The T cell receptor beta chain under discussion was sequenced for a study of cytomegalovirus exposure and HLA in healthy donors. At the level of the study: Earlier results showed approximately 110 million unique TCR beta sequences derived from 150 million to 200 million T cells.

About this clone itself: Its antigen is not identified.

Study conclusions and caveats: No immune exposure information besides CMV serostatus was available.

A multiplex PCR was run with 60 Vbeta primers and 13 Jbeta primers. In the source study's methods: The authors later counted around 80 million unique TCR beta chains, some 9.9 million of them shared. Profiling relied on immunoSEQ multiplex PCR, and the TCRdb table lists in-frame clones only, not all of them. Clone size and V and J calls were adopted from that table, with D and trimming inferred from the DNA. The repertoire consists of 150,000 to 200,000 clones, with approximately 78% occurring once and the leading ten covering approximately 0.74%. The TCR originated in a woman aged 18-35 years in good health and CMV-seronegative. The sequencing input was PBMCs.

In DNA form, the CDR3 reads TGTGCCAGTAGCCTACAGGGGGTCAAGGCTGAAGCTTTCTTT. This encodes CASSLQGVKAEAFF. The rearrangement uses TRBV19 and TRBJ1-1, with 8 bases that match TRBD1. CDR1 and CDR2 from the germline V gene are LNHDA and SQIVND (reference sequence). The V gene end was trimmed by 6 bases and the J gene end by 6 bases; junction bases not matched to a gene: 9. CDR3 size: 14 residues.